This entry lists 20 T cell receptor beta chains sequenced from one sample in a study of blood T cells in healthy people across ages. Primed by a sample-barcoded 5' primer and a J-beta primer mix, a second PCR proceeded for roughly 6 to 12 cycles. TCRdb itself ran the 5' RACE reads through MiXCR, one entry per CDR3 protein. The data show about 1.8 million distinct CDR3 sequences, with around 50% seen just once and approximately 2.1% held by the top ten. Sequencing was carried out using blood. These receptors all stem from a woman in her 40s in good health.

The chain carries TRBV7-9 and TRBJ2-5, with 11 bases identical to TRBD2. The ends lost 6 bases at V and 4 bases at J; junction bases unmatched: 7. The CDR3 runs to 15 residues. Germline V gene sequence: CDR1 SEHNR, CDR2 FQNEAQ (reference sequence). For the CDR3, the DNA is TGTGCCAGCAGGGAGGGACTAGCGGCCCGAGAGACCCAGTACTTC. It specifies CASREGLAARETQYF. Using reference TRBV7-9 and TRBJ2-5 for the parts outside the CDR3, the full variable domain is DTGVSQNPRHKITKRGQNVTFRCDPISEHNRLYWYRQTLGQGPEFLTYFQNEAQLEKSRLLSDRFSAERPKGSFSTLEIQRTEQGDSAMYLCASREGLAARETQYFGPGTRLLVL.

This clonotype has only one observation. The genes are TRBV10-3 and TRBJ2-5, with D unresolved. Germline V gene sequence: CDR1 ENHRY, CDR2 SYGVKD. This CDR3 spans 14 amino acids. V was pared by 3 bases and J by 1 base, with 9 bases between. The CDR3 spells CAISDVGSQETQYF. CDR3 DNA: TGTGCCATCAGTGACGTCGGCTCCCAAGAGACCCAGTACTTC.

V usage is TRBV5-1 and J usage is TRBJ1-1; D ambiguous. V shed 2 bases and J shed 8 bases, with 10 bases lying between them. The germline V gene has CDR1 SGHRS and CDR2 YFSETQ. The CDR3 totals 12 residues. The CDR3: CASSLTSTEAFF. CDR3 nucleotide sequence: TGCGCCAGCAGCTTAACCTCGACGGAAGCTTTCTTT.

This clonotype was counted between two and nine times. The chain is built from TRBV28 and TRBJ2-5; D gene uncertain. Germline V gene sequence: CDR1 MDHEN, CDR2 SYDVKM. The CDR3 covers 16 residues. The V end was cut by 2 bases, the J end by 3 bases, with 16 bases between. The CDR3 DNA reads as TGTGCCAGCAGTTTAATATCGAGGACGGATAAAGAGACCCAGTACTTC. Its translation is CASSLISRTDKETQYF. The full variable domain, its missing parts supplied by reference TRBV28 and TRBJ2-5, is DVKVTQSSRYLVKRTGEKVFLECVQDMDHENMFWYRQDPGLGLRLIYFSYDVKMKEKGDIPEGYSVSREKKERFSLILESASTNQTSMYLCASSLISRTDKETQYFGPGTRLLVL.

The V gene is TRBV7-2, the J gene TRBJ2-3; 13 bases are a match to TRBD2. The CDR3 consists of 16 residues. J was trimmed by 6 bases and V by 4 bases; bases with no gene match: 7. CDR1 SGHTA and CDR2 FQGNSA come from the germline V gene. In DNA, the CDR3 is TGTGCCAGCAGCTCCCCGGGACTAGCGGGGTCCGATACGCAGTATTTT. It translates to CASSSPGLAGSDTQYF.

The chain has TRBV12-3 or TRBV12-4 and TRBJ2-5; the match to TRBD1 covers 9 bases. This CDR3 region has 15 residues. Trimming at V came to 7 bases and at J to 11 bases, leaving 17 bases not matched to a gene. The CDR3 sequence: CASKLTGTGNNEQYF. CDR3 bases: TGTGCCAGCAAGCTAACCGGGACAGGGAACAATGAGCAGTACTTC.

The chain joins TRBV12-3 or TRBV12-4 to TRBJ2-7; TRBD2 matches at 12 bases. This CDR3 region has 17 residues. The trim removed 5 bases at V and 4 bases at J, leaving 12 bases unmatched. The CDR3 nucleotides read TGTGCCAGCAGTGGGGGACAGAAGACTAGCGGGGGATACGAGCAGTACTTC. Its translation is CASSGGQKTSGGYEQYF.

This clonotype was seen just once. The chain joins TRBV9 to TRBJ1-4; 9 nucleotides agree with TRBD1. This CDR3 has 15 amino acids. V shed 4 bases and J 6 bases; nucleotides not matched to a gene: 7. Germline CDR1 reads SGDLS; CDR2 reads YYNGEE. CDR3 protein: CASSTSDRGYEKLFF. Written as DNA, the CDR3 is TGTGCCAGCAGCACATCGGACAGGGGTTATGAAAAACTGTTTTTT.

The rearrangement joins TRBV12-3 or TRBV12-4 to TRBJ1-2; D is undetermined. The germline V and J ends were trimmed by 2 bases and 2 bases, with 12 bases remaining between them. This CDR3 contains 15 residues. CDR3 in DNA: TGTGCCAGCAGTTTAATGATGGGAGGAAACTATGGCTACACCTTC. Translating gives CASSLMMGGNYGYTF.

The CDR3 bases are TGTGCCAGCAGTCCACAGGGGAGAACGGCAGATACGCAGTATTTT. It is translated as CASSPQGRTADTQYF. The rearrangement uses TRBV27 and TRBJ2-3; 7 bases are a match to TRBD1. In germline, CDR1 is MNHEY, CDR2 SMNVEV (reference sequence). With 5 bases clipped from V and 4 bases from J, the junction kept 9 bases outside the gene matches. This CDR3 contains 15 residues.

The CDR3 protein is CASSLGDRGWEETQYF. CDR3 sequence (DNA): TGTGCCAGCAGCTTGGGCGACAGGGGTTGGGAGGAGACCCAGTACTTC. The rearrangement joins TRBV5-4 to TRBJ2-4; the match to TRBD1 covers 8 bases. The end of the DNA is better explained by TRBJ2-5, so the J call may be wrong. The CDR3 extends over 16 amino acids. CDR1 is SGHNT, CDR2 YYREEE, per germline (reference sequence).

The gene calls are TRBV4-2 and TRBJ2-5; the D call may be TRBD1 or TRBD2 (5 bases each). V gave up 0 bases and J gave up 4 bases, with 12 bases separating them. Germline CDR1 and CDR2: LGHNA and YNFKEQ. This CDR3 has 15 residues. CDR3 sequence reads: CASSQDLGASETQYF. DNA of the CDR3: TGTGCCAGCAGCCAAGATCTCGGGGCATCAGAGACCCAGTACTTC.

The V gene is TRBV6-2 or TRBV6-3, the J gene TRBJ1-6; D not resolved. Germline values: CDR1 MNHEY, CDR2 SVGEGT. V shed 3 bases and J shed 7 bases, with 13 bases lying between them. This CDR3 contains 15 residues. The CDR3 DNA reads TGTGCCAGCAGTTATTCGGACCTCTCGAATTCACCCCTCCACTTT. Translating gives CASSYSDLSNSPLHF.

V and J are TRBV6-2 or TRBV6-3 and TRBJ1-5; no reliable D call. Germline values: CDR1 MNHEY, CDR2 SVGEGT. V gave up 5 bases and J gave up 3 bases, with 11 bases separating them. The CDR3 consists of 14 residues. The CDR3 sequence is CASSSWAFNQPQHF. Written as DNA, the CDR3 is TGTGCCAGCAGTAGTTGGGCGTTCAATCAGCCCCAGCATTTT.

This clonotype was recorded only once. The DNA for the CDR3 is TGCAGTGCTAGAGAACCTCGACTAGGGCTTGAGCAGTACTTC. Its protein is CSAREPRLGLEQYF. The chain joins TRBV20-1 to TRBJ2-5; tentative D call: TRBD2 (6 bases). V was cut by 0 bases and J by 11 bases, with 19 bases left in between. CDR3 length equals 14 residues. In germline, CDR1 is DFQATT, CDR2 SNEGSKA (reference sequence).

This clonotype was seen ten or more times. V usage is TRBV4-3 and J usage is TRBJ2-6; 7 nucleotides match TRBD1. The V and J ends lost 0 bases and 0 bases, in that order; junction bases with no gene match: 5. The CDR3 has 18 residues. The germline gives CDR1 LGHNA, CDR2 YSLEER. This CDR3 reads CASSQERTGSSGANVLTF. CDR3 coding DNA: TGCGCCAGCAGCCAAGAGCGGACAGGCAGCTCTGGGGCCAACGTCCTGACTTTC.

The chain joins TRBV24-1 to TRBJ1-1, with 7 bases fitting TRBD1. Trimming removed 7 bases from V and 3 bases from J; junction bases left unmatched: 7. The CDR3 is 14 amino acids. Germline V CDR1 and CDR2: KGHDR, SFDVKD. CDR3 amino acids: CATREGGLYTEAFF. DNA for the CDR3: TGTGCCACCAGAGAAGGGGGCCTTTACACTGAAGCTTTCTTT.

CDR3 sequence: CAIGDGYGYTF. The CDR3 nucleotides are TGTGCCATAGGGGACGGCTATGGCTACACCTTC. V and J are TRBV6-5 and TRBJ1-2; tentative D call: TRBD1 (5 bases). This CDR3 is 11 amino acids long. Trimming removed 10 bases at V and 4 bases at J, with 10 bases between. Germline values: CDR1 MNHEY, CDR2 SVGAGI.

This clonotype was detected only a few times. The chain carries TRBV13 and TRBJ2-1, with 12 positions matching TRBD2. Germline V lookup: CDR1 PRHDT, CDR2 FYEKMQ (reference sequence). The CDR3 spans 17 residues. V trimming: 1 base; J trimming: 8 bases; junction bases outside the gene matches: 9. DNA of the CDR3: TGTGCCAGCAGCTTAGACCTGGCTAGCGGGGGGGCCGATGAGCAGTTCTTC. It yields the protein CASSLDLASGGADEQFF. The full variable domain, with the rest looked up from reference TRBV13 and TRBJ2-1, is AAGVIQSPRHLIKEKRETATLKCYPIPRHDTVYWYQQGPGQDPQFLISFYEKMQSDKGSIPDRFSAQQFSDYHSELNMSSLELGDSALYFCASSLDLASGGADEQFFGPGTRLTVL.

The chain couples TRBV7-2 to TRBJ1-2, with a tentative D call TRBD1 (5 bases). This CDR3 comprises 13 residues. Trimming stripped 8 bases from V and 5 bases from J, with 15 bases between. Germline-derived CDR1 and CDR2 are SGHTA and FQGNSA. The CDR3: CASVPGGSYGYTF. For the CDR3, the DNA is TGTGCCAGCGTCCCGGGGGGAAGTTATGGCTACACCTTC. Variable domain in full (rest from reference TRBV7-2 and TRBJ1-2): GAGVSQSPSNKVTEKGKDVELRCDPISGHTALYWYRQSLGQGLEFLIYFQGNSAPDKSGLPSDRFSAERTGGSVSTLTIQRTQQEDSAVYLCASVPGGSYGYTFGSGTRLTVV.